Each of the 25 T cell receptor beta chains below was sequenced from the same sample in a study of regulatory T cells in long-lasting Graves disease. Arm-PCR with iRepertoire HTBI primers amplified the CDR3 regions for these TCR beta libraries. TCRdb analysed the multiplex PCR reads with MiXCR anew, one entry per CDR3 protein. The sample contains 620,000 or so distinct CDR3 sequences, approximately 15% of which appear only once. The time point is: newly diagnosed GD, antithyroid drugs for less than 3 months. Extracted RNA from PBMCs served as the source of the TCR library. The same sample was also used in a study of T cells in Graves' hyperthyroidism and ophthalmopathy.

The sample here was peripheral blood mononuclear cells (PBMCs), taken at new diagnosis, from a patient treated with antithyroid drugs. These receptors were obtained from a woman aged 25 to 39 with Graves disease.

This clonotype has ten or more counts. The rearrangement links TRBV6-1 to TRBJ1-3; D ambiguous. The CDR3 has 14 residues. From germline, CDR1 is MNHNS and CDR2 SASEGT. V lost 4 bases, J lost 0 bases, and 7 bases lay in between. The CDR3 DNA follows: TGTGCCAGCAGTGTGGAAGTCTCTGGAAACACCATATATTTT. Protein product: CASSVEVSGNTIYF.

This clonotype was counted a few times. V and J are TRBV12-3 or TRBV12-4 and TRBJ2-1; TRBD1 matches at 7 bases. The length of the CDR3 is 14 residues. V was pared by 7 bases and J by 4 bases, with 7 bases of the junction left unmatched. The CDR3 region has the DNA TGTGCCAGCACTGGGGACAGCAGTTACAATGAGCAGTTCTTC. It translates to CASTGDSSYNEQFF.

Here the CDR3 DNA reads TGCGCCAGCAGCTTGGCCCAGGGAAGGTCTGAAGCTTTCTTT. Protein product: CASSLAQGRSEAFF. V usage is TRBV5-1 and J usage is TRBJ1-1, with D possibly being TRBD1 (5 bases). The CDR3 runs 14 residues. From germline, CDR1 is SGHRS and CDR2 YFSETQ. V was shortened by 0 bases and J by 6 bases, with 12 bases between the two germline ends.

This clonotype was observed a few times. The CDR3 DNA reads as TGTGCCATCAGTGACCCCGCCAGAGCGGGGGGCCGGGGGGAGCAGTACTTC. Translation: CAISDPARAGGRGEQYF. The chain is built from TRBV10-3 and TRBJ2-7, with TRBD2 identical over 9 bases. CDR3 length equals 17 residues. Per germline, CDR1 ENHRY and CDR2 SYGVKD. Trimming at V came to 3 bases and at J to 7 bases, leaving 16 bases not matched to a gene.

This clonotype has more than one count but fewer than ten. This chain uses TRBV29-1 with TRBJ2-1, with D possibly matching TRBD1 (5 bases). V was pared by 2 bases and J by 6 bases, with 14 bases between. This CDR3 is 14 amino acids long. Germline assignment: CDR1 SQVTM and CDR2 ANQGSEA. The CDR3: CSVERGSSSNEQFF. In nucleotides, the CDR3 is TGCAGCGTTGAAAGGGGAAGCTCAAGCAATGAGCAGTTCTTC.

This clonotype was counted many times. The chain's CDR3 is CASSAGVIAGLINEQFF. DNA for the CDR3: TGTGCCAGCAGTGCGGGCGTCATAGCGGGACTGATCAATGAGCAGTTCTTC. V is TRBV28 and J is TRBJ2-1, with TRBD2 matching over 8 bases. This CDR3 is built from 17 residues. J lost 6 bases, V lost 5 bases, and 15 bases had no gene match. Germline-derived CDR1 and CDR2 are MDHEN and SYDVKM.

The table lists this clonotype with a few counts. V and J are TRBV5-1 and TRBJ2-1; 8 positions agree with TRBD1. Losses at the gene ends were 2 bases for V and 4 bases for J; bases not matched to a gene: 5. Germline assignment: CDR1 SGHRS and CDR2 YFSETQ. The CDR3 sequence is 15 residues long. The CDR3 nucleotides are TGCGCCAGCAGCTTCGGACAGGGAGATTACAATGAGCAGTTCTTC. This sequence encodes CASSFGQGDYNEQFF.

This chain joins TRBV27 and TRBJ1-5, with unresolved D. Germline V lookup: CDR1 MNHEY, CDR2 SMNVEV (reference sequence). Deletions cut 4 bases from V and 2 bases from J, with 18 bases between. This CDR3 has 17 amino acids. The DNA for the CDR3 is TGTGCCAGCAGTTCTCTATACTCCCTCTTTGGCAATCAGCCCCAGCATTTT. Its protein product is CASSSLYSLFGNQPQHF.

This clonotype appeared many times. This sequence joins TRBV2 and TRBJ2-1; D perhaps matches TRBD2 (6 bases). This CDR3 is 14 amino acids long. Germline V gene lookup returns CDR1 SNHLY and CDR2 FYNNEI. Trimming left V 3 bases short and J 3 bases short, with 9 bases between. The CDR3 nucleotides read TGTGCCAGCAGTGATCGGGGGTACTACAATGAGCAGTTCTTC. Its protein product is CASSDRGYYNEQFF.

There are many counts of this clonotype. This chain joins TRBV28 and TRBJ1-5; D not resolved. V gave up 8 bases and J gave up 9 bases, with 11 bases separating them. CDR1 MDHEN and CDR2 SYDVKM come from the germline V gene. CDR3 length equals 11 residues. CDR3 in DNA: TGTGCCAGCTCTGCTTTTCTGCCCCAGCATTTT. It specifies CASSAFLPQHF.

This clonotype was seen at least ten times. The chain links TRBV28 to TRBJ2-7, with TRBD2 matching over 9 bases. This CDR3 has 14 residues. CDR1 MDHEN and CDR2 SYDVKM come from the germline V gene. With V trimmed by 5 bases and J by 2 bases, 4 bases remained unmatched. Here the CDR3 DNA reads TGTGCCAGCAGTACTAGCGGGCCGACCTACGAGCAGTACTTC. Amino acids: CASSTSGPTYEQYF.

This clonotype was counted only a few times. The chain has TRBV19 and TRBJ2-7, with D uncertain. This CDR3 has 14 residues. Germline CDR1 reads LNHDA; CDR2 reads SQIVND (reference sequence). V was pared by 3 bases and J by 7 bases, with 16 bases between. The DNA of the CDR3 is TGTGCCAGTAGTATTGGCACTACCTTCGGGGAGCAGTACTTC. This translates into CASSIGTTFGEQYF.

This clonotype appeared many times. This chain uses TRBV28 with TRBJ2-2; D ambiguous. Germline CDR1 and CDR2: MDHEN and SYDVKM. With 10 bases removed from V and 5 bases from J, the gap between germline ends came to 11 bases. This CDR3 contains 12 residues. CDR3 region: CATAGWTGELFF. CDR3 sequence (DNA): TGTGCCACCGCCGGGTGGACCGGGGAGCTGTTTTTT.

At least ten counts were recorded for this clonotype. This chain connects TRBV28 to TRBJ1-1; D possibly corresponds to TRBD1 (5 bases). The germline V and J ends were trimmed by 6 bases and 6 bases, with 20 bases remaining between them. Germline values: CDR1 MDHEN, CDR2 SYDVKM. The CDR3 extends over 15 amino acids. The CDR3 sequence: CASSPLDVWGSEAFF. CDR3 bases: TGTGCCAGCAGCCCCCTGGACGTATGGGGCTCTGAAGCTTTCTTT.

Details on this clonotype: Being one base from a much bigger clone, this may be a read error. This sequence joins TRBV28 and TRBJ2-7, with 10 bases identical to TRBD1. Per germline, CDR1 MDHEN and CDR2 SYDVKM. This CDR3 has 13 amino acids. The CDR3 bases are TGTGCCAGCAGTGACAGGGGGCCCTACGGGCAGTACTTC. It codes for CASSDRGPYGQYF.

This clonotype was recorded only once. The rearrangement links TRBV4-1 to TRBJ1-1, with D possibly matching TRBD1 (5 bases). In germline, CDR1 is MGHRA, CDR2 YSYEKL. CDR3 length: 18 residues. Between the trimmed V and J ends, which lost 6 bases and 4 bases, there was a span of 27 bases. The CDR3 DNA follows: TGCGCCAGCAGGCCAGGGAGGCAAGAGGTTAACGGCGTCACTGAAGCTTTCTTT. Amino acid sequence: CASRPGRQEVNGVTEAFF.

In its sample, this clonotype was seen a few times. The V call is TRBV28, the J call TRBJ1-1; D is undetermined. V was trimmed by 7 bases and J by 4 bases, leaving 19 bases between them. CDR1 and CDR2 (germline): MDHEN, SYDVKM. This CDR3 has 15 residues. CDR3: CASTRPGSRSTEAFF. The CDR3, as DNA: TGTGCCAGCACCCGTCCGGGGTCTCGCAGCACTGAAGCTTTCTTT.

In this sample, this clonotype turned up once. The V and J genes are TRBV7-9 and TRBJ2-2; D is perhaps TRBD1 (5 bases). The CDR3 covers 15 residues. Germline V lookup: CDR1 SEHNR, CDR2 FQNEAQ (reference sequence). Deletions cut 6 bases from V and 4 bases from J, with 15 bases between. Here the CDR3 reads CASRQIQESTGELFF. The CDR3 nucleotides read TGTGCCAGCAGACAGATACAGGAGTCCACCGGGGAGCTGTTTTTT.

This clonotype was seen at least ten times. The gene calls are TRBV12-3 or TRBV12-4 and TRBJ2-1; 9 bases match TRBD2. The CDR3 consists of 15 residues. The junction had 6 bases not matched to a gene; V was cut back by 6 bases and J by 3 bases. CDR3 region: CASSPGTSHYNEQFF. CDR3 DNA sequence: TGTGCCAGCAGCCCCGGGACTAGCCACTACAATGAGCAGTTCTTC.

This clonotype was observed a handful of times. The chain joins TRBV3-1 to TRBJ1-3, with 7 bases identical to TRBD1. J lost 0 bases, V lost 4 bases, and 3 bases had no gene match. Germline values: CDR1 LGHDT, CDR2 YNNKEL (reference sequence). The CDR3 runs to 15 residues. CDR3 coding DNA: TGTGCCAGCAGCCCCGGGACAGCCTCTGGAAACACCATATATTTT. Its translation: CASSPGTASGNTIYF.

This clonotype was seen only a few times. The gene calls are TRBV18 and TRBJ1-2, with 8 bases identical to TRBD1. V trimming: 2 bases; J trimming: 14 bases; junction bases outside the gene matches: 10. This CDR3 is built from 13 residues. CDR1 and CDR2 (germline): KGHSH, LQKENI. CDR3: CASSPAEQGVLTF. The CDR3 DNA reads TGTGCCAGCTCACCAGCCGAACAGGGGGTGTTGACCTTC.

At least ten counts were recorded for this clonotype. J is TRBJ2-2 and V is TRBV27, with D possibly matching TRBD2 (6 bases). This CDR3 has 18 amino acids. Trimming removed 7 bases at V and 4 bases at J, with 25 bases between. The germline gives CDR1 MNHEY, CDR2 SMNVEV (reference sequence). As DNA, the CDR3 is TGTGCCAGCAAGGGCTACAGATTTAGCGGTCGTGGCACCGGGGAGCTGTTTTTT. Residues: CASKGYRFSGRGTGELFF.

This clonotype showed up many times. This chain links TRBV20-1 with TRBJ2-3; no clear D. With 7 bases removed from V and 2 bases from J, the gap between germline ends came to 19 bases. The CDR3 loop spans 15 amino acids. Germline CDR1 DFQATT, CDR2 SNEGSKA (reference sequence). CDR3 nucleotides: TGCAGTGGGGTACTATACGGCCACCACACAGATACGCAGTATTTT. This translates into CSGVLYGHHTDTQYF.

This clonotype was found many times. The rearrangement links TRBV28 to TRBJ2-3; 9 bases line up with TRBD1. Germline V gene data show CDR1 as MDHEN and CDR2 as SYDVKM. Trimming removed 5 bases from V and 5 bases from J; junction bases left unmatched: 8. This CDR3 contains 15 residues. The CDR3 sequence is CASSKDRGGVDTQYF. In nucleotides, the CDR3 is TGTGCCAGCAGTAAGGACAGGGGTGGCGTAGATACGCAGTATTTT.

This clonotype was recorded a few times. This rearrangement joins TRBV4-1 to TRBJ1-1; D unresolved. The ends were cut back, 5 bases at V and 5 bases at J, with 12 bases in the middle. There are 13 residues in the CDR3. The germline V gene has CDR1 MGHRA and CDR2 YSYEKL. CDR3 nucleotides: TGCGCCAGCAGCACTGAGATAGGAACTGAAGCTTTCTTT. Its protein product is CASSTEIGTEAFF.